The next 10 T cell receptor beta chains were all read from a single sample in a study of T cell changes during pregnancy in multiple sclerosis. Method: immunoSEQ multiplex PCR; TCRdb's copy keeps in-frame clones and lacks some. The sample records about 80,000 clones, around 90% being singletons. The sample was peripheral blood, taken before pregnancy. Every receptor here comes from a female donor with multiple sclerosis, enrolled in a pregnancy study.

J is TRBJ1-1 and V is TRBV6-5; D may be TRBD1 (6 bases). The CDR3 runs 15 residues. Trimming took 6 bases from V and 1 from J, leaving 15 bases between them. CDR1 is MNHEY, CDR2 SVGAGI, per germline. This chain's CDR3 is CASSTDGQPNTEAFF. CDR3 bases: TGTGCCAGCAGCACGGACGGACAGCCGAACACTGAAGCTTTCTTT.

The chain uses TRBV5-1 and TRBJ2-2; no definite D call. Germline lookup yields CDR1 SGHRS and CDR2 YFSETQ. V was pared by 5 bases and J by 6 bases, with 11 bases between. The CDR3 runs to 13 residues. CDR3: CASRLRNPGELFF. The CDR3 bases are TGCGCCAGCAGACTACGCAACCCCGGGGAGCTGTTTTTT.

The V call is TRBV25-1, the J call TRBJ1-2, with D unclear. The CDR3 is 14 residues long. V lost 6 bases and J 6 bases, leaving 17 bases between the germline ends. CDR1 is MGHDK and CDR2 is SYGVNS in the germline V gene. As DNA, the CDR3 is TGTGCCAGCAGAAAAGCCGGGGTGCAAAATGGCTACACCTTC. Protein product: CASRKAGVQNGYTF.

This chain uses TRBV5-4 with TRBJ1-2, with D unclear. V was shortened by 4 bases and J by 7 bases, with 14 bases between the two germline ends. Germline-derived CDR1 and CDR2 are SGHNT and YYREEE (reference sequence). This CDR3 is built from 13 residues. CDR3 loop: CASSPLKPGGYTF. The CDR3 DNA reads TGTGCCAGCAGCCCCCTAAAGCCCGGTGGCTACACCTTC. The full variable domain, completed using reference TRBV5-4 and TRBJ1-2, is ETGVTQSPTHLIKTRGQQVTLRCSSQSGHNTVSWYQQALGQGPQFIFQYYREEENGRGNFPPRFSGLQFPNYSSELNVNALELDDSALYLCASSPLKPGGYTFGSGTRLTVV.

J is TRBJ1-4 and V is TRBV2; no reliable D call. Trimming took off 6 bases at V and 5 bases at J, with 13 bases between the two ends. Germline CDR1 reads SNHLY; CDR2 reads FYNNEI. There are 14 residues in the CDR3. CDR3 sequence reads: CASRTRGGNEKLFF. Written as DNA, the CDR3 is TGTGCCAGCAGAACACGGGGTGGGAATGAAAAACTGTTTTTT.

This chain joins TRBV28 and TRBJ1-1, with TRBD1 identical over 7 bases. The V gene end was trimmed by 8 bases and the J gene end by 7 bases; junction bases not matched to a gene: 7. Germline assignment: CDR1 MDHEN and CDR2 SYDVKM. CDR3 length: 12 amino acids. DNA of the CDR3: TGTGCCAGCCCAACAGGGGATCGTGAAGCTTTCTTT. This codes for CASPTGDREAFF.

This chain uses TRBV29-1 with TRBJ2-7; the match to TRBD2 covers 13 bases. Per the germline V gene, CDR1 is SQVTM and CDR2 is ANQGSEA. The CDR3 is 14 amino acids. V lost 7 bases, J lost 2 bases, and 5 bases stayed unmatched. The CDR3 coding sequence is TGCAGCGCAGCTGGGACTAGCGGGACCTACGAGCAGTACTTC. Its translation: CSAAGTSGTYEQYF.

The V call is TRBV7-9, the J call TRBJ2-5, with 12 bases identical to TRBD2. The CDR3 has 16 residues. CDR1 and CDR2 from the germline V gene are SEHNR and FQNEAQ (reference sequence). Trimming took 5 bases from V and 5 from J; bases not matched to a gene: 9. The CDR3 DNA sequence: TGTGCCAGCAGCCGTCCTAGCGGGAGGGCTTGGGAGACCCAGTACTTC. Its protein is CASSRPSGRAWETQYF.

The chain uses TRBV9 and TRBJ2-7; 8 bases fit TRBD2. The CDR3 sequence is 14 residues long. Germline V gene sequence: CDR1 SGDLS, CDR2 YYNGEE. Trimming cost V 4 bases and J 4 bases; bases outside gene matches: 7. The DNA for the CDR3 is TGTGCCAGCAGCCCCCGGGGGGGGTTGTACGAGCAGTACTTC. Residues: CASSPRGGLYEQYF.

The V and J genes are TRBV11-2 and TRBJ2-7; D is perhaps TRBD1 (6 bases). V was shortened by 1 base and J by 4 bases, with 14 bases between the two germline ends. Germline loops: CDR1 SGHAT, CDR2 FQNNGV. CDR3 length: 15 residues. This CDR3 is CASSLGPAGAYEQYF. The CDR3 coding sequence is TGTGCCAGCAGCTTAGGGCCAGCAGGGGCATACGAGCAGTACTTC.